Presented here are 22 T cell receptor beta chains from one specimen sequenced in a study of cytotoxic CD8 clonotypes in ibrutinib-treated CLL. The table came from immunoSEQ multiplex PCR; TCRdb's copy has only in-frame clones and leaves some out. The repertoire holds about 50,000 clones, 45% to 60% seen once, with around 30% in the top ten. Sequenced material: PBMCs, taken after 24 months of ibrutinib treatment. These receptors originate from a human donor with chronic lymphocytic leukemia.

The gene calls are TRBV11-2 and TRBJ2-7; 10 bases fit TRBD2. Germline trimming cut 0 bases from V and 12 bases from J; bases unmatched to any gene: 5. The CDR3 sequence is 13 residues long. The germline CDR1 and CDR2 sequences are SGHAT and FQNNGV. As DNA, the CDR3 is TGTGCCAGCAGCTTAGAGGTGGGACTAGCGCGGTACTTC. Translated, it gives CASSLEVGLARYF.

The DNA for the CDR3 is TGTGCCAGCAGCCTTAACCCTCCCTTCCCTAGTCCCCTCCACTTT. Its protein product is CASSLNPPFPSPLHF. V is TRBV28 and J is TRBJ1-6, with D uncertain. Per germline, CDR1 MDHEN and CDR2 SYDVKM. With 6 bases removed from V and 13 bases from J, the gap between germline ends came to 22 bases. The CDR3 consists of 15 residues.

There are a few counts of this clone. V is TRBV2 and J is TRBJ1-1; D is perhaps TRBD1 (6 bases). This CDR3 has 14 residues. Germline V gives CDR1 SNHLY, CDR2 FYNNEI. Trimming removed 5 bases from V and 5 bases from J, with 15 bases in between. The CDR3 spells CASSQQGGVTEAFF. The CDR3 bases are TGTGCCAGCAGTCAACAGGGTGGAGTAACTGAAGCTTTCTTT.

The chain joins TRBV18 to TRBJ2-5; 7 bases align to TRBD2. Losses at the gene ends were 3 bases for V and 1 base for J; bases not matched to a gene: 5. The germline V gene has CDR1 KGHSH and CDR2 LQKENI. The CDR3 is made up of 15 amino acids. The chain's CDR3 is CASSPIREAQETQYF. CDR3 DNA: TGTGCCAGCTCACCCATCCGGGAGGCCCAAGAGACCCAGTACTTC.

The sample holds a few counts of this clone. The chain carries TRBV6-5 and TRBJ1-6; 7 bases map to TRBD1. Germline CDR1 reads MNHEY; CDR2 reads SVGAGI. The V segment lost 9 bases and the J segment 7 bases; nucleotides outside the gene matches: 6. The CDR3 loop spans 13 amino acids. CDR3 residues: CASGQVGNSPLHF. CDR3 bases: TGTGCCAGTGGACAGGTTGGGAATTCACCCCTCCACTTT.

This sequence joins TRBV7-9 and TRBJ2-7; no reliable D call. Germline V gene sequence: CDR1 SEHNR, CDR2 FQNEAQ (reference sequence). The length of the CDR3 is 14 residues. Trimming removed 0 bases from V and 0 bases from J, with 6 bases in between. CDR3 coding DNA: TGTGCCAGCAGCTTAGCGGCAGCCTCCTACGAGCAGTACTTC. Protein: CASSLAAASYEQYF.

With respect to this clone: This likely stems from a read error, as it lies one base from a far larger clone. The CDR3 DNA follows: TGCGCCAGCAGCTCCTGGGGTAGCCGTCCGGGACTAGCGGGGGGGACAACCTACGAGCAGTACTTC. It translates to CASSSWGSRPGLAGGTTYEQYF. The rearrangement joins TRBV5-1 to TRBJ2-7; 16 bases map to TRBD2. CDR3 length: 22 amino acids. The V gene end was trimmed by 3 bases and the J gene end by 2 bases; junction bases not matched to a gene: 20. CDR1 and CDR2 (germline): SGHRS, YFSETQ. The full variable domain, in which reference TRBV5-1 and TRBJ2-7 provide the parts outside the CDR3, is KAGVTQTPRYLIKTRGQQVTLSCSPISGHRSVSWYQQTPGQGLQFLFEYFSETQRNKGNFPGRFSGRQFSNSRSEMNVSTLELGDSALYLCASSSWGSRPGLAGGTTYEQYFGPGTRLTVT.

This chain joins TRBV27 and TRBJ2-5; 8 bases align to TRBD1. CDR1 is MNHEY and CDR2 is SMNVEV in the germline V gene (reference sequence). Trimming took 6 bases from V and 4 from J; bases not matched to a gene: 4. This CDR3 is 13 amino acids long. In DNA form, the CDR3 reads TGTGCCAGCAGAAGGACAGGGTCAGAGACCCAGTACTTC. Protein product: CASRRTGSETQYF.

This chain uses TRBV5-4 with TRBJ1-2, with D perhaps matching TRBD1 (6 bases). Looked up from germline, CDR1 is SGHNT and CDR2 is YYREEE (reference sequence). The CDR3 sequence is 15 residues long. The V end was cut by 2 bases, the J end by 1 base, with 12 bases between. The CDR3 region is CASSFYGQRNYGYTF. In DNA form, the CDR3 reads TGTGCCAGCAGCTTCTATGGACAGCGTAACTATGGCTACACCTTC.

This clone turned up a few times. The genes are TRBV12-5 and TRBJ2-5; possible D gene TRBD1, 5 bases. Germline CDR1 and CDR2: LGHNT and FRNRAP. This CDR3 contains 15 residues. The V and J ends lost 2 bases and 5 bases respectively, with 15 bases between them. This chain's CDR3 is CASGLLQGNRETQYF. The CDR3, as DNA: TGTGCTAGTGGTTTGCTCCAGGGTAATCGGGAGACCCAGTACTTC.

This clone showed up just a few times. The chain recombines TRBV7-9 with TRBJ2-5, with 7 bases that match TRBD2. The V and J ends lost 5 bases and 3 bases, in that order; junction bases with no gene match: 6. Germline assignment: CDR1 SEHNR and CDR2 FQNEAQ (reference sequence). The CDR3 spans 14 residues. The CDR3 DNA reads as TGTGCCAGCAGCCCCGGGGGGTCCGAAGAGACCCAGTACTTC. It specifies CASSPGGSEETQYF.

This chain links TRBV5-6 with TRBJ2-5; TRBD1 is a possible D gene (5 bases). CDR3 length: 15 amino acids. The V end lost 4 bases, the J end lost 5 bases, and 18 bases lay between the germline ends. Germline CDR1 reads SGHDT; CDR2 reads YYEEEE. CDR3 region: CASSPGWTSWETQYF. The CDR3 region has the DNA TGTGCCAGCAGCCCAGGGTGGACCTCTTGGGAGACCCAGTACTTC.

The chain carries TRBV7-9 and TRBJ1-4; D uncertain. The CDR3 runs to 15 residues. V was shortened by 1 base and J by 6 bases, with 12 bases between the two germline ends. CDR1 and CDR2 from the germline V gene are SEHNR and FQNEAQ (reference sequence). The chain's CDR3 is CASSLDPGSDEKLFF. DNA for the CDR3: TGTGCCAGCAGCTTAGATCCCGGTTCCGATGAAAAACTGTTTTTT.

This clone was seen just once. The junction departs from the called germline gene at one end, perhaps through a read error. The V call is TRBV5-1, the J call TRBJ2-4; TRBD1 matches at 7 bases. This CDR3 has 14 amino acids. The germline gives CDR1 SGHRS, CDR2 YFSETQ. CDR3 sequence (DNA): TGTGCCAGCAGCTTGACCGGGACAGAAAACATTCAGTACTTC. Translated, it gives CASSLTGTENIQYF. Drawing the rest from reference TRBV5-1 and TRBJ2-4, the complete variable domain is KAGVTQTPRYLIKTRGQQVTLSCSPISGHRSVSWYQQTPGQGLQFLFEYFSETQRNKGNFPGRFSGRQFSNSRSEMNVSTLELGDSALYLCASSLTGTENIQYFGAGTRLSVL.

V is TRBV2 and J is TRBJ1-5, with a weak D call TRBD1 (6 bases). With 6 bases removed from V and 6 bases from J, the gap between germline ends came to 12 bases. CDR3 size: 13 residues. Germline V gene data show CDR1 as SNHLY and CDR2 as FYNNEI. The CDR3 reads CASRATGFQPQHF. The CDR3 DNA follows: TGTGCCAGCAGGGCTACAGGGTTTCAGCCCCAGCATTTT. The full variable domain, rest sourced from reference TRBV2 and TRBJ1-5, is EPEVTQTPSHQVTQMGQEVILRCVPISNHLYFYWYRQILGQKVEFLVSFYNNEISEKSEIFDDQFSVERPDGSNFTLKIRSTKLEDSAMYFCASRATGFQPQHFGDGTRLSIL.

A few counts support this clone. The chain couples TRBV7-8 to TRBJ1-1, with 7 nucleotides matching TRBD1. Per germline, CDR1 SGHVS and CDR2 FQNEAQ. Trimming cost V 6 bases and J 4 bases; bases outside gene matches: 8. This CDR3 has 14 amino acids. Here the CDR3 reads CASRRDPGGTEAFF. CDR3 nucleotide sequence: TGTGCCAGCAGACGCGACCCAGGGGGCACTGAAGCTTTCTTT.

This clone was seen a handful of times. J is TRBJ1-2 and V is TRBV6-5; D is ambiguous. This CDR3 has 15 residues. V lost 6 bases and J 3 bases, leaving 17 bases between the germline ends. Per germline, CDR1 MNHEY and CDR2 SVGAGI. Here the CDR3 reads CASSLTGWEHYGYTF. The DNA for the CDR3 is TGTGCCAGCAGCCTCACGGGGTGGGAGCACTATGGCTACACCTTC.

The V gene is TRBV7-9, the J gene TRBJ2-7; possibly TRBD1 or TRBD2 for D (7 bases each). The CDR3 consists of 13 residues. Germline V lookup: CDR1 SEHNR, CDR2 FQNEAQ (reference sequence). Trimming removed 5 bases at V and 7 bases at J, with 15 bases between. The CDR3 sequence: CASSAGAGGEQYF. The CDR3 bases are TGTGCCAGCAGCGCGGGAGCAGGGGGAGAGCAGTACTTC.

This clone was seen a handful of times. V and J are TRBV9 and TRBJ1-1; possible D gene TRBD1, 6 bases. Trimming shortened V by 0 bases and J by 4 bases, and 16 bases separated the two germline ends. The CDR3 has 16 amino acids. Germline CDR1 SGDLS, CDR2 YYNGEE. The CDR3 DNA follows: TGTGCCAGCAGCGTAGTAAAGACTGGGGGCGGCACTGAAGCTTTCTTT. Residues: CASSVVKTGGGTEAFF.

Judged by abundance, this clone is medium-sized (0.01 to 0.1%). The chain is built from TRBV5-1 and TRBJ2-3; D gene ambiguous. The CDR3 sequence is 13 residues long. From germline, CDR1 is SGHRS and CDR2 YFSETQ. Trimming took off 6 bases at V and 3 bases at J, with 11 bases between the two ends. The CDR3 nucleotides are TGCGCCAGCACCATTAAGGAAACAGATACGCAGTATTTT. Its protein is CASTIKETDTQYF. The full variable domain, with the rest looked up from reference TRBV5-1 and TRBJ2-3, is KAGVTQTPRYLIKTRGQQVTLSCSPISGHRSVSWYQQTPGQGLQFLFEYFSETQRNKGNFPGRFSGRQFSNSRSEMNVSTLELGDSALYLCASTIKETDTQYFGPGTRLTVL.

This clone was detected only a few times. This rearrangement joins TRBV7-9 to TRBJ1-1, with 10 bases identical to TRBD1. V was clipped by 5 bases and J by 4 bases; unmatched bases: 4. Looked up from germline, CDR1 is SEHNR and CDR2 is FQNEAQ (reference sequence). The CDR3 contains 14 residues. In DNA form, the CDR3 reads TGTGCCAGCAGCCGACAGGGGGCGGTCACTGAAGCTTTCTTT. This sequence encodes CASSRQGAVTEAFF.

The genes are TRBV5-1 and TRBJ2-5; tentatively, D is TRBD2 (5 bases). From germline, CDR1 is SGHRS and CDR2 YFSETQ. The V and J ends lost 3 bases and 5 bases respectively, with 8 bases between them. This CDR3 region has 12 residues. CDR3 amino acids: CASSSDSETQYF. CDR3 DNA sequence: TGCGCCAGCAGCTCGGACTCGGAGACCCAGTACTTC. Based on the CDR3 plus reference TRBV5-1 and TRBJ2-5, the full variable domain is KAGVTQTPRYLIKTRGQQVTLSCSPISGHRSVSWYQQTPGQGLQFLFEYFSETQRNKGNFPGRFSGRQFSNSRSEMNVSTLELGDSALYLCASSSDSETQYFGPGTRLLVL.